What follows is one T cell receptor beta chain and its context. Its matching antigen is unknown. This entry comes from a study of T cell responses to AZD1222 COVID-19 vaccine. Study-wide points: Repertoires were obtained solely post-peak T cell response. Among the donors, most were white British and more were female, and clonal diversity was possibly underestimated.

Clones were read by immunoSEQ multiplex PCR, and TCRdb kept only the in-frame ones, dropping some. The profile covers 100,000 to 150,000 clones, with about 90% appearing a single time and about 4.4% taken by the ten largest. The CDR3 sequence is 16 residues long. Germline loops: CDR1 SEHNR, CDR2 FQNEAQ (reference sequence). Trimming removed 3 bases from V and 10 bases from J; junction bases left unmatched: 15. The source was peripheral blood, collected on day 0 of MenACWY control vaccination. The source is an adult in good health. V and J are TRBV7-9 and TRBJ2-1, with 7 bases that match TRBD2. CDR3 coding DNA: TGTGCCAGCAGCTTTCTTGGGGGGGGACCTTTAGAGGAGCAGTTCTTC. It is translated as CASSFLGGGPLEEQFF.